This T cell receptor (beta chain) was sequenced in a study of CD8 T cells in Susac syndrome. TCR beta sequences were obtained from blood CD8+ and CD4+ T cells. Multiple sclerosis controls were treatment-naive patients with stable or active relapsing-remitting disease. TEMRA cells were FACS-enriched, while CD8+ and CD4+ T cells were negatively isolated. This CDR3 region has 10 residues. In germline, CDR1 is MDHEN, CDR2 SYDVKM. The V end lost 6 bases, the J end lost 6 bases, and 2 bases lay between the germline ends. Random hexamers were used to reverse transcribe the RNA input (about 0.5 to 1 ug). Across 54 Vbeta and 13 Jbeta, immunoSEQ multiplex PCR amplified TCR beta CDR3. TCRdb re-called the immunoSEQ multiplex PCR reads through MiXCR, storing one row per CDR3 protein. The table lists roughly 120,000 distinct CDR3 sequences, roughly 93% of them singletons.

The TCR was taken from a human donor with multiple sclerosis. The specimen sequenced was CD4+ T cells from PBMCs. This chain connects TRBV28 to TRBJ2-2; D not resolved. CDR3 sequence (DNA): TGTGCCAGCAGGGCCGGGGAGCTGTTTTTT. This gives the protein CASRAGELFF.